A single sample is the source of the 3 T cell receptor beta chains below, sequenced in a study of CD8 T cells in ankylosing spondylitis. These receptors' targets are unknown. TCRdb re-derived calls from the 5' RACE reads in MiXCR, one entry per CDR3 protein. This table holds around 770,000 distinct CDR3 sequences, 19% found once. Study-wide results and caveats: Characteristic of ankylosing spondylitis blood, it appeared, was a TCR beta motif comprising several highly homologous variants.

Specimen: blood, either unsorted or a sorted T cell fraction (not recorded which). These receptors originate from a male donor with ankylosing spondylitis.

This clonotype was recorded at least ten times. The genes are TRBV28 and TRBJ2-5; 14 nucleotides agree with TRBD2. This CDR3 contains 16 residues. Germline assignment: CDR1 MDHEN and CDR2 SYDVKM. J gave up 2 bases and V 4 bases, and 3 bases lay outside the gene matches. The CDR3 bases are TGTGCCAGCAGTTCCGGACTAGCGGGGGGACAAGAGACCCAGTACTTC. Residues: CASSSGLAGGQETQYF.

The table lists this clonotype with a few counts. This chain connects TRBV29-1 to TRBJ1-1; D is perhaps TRBD1 (5 bases). CDR3 length: 14 amino acids. Trimming cost V 7 bases and J 3 bases, with 18 bases left between them. The V gene's germline CDR1 is SQVTM and CDR2 ANQGSEA. Here the CDR3 reads CSAIPGAADTEAFF. Here the CDR3 DNA reads TGCAGCGCGATTCCCGGGGCGGCGGACACTGAAGCTTTCTTT.

This clonotype showed up just a few times. This chain uses TRBV10-3 with TRBJ2-1; perhaps TRBD1 as D (5 bases). V was pared by 2 bases and J by 12 bases, with 8 bases between. Germline CDR1 reads ENHRY; CDR2 reads SYGVKD. The CDR3 covers 11 residues. In nucleotides, the CDR3 is TGTGCCATCAGTGAGGGCAGGGCGCAGTTCTTC. It specifies CAISEGRAQFF.